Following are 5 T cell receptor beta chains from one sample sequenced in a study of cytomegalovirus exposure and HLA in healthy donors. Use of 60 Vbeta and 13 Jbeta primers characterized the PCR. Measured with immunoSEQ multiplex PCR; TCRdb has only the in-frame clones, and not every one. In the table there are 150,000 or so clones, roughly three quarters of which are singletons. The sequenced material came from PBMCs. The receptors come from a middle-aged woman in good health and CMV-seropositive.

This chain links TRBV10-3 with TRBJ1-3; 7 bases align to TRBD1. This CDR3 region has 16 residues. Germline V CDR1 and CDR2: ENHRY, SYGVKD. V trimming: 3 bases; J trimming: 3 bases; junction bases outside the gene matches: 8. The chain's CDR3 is CAISDITGASGNTIYF. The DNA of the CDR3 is TGTGCCATCAGTGACATAACAGGGGCAAGTGGAAACACCATATATTTT.

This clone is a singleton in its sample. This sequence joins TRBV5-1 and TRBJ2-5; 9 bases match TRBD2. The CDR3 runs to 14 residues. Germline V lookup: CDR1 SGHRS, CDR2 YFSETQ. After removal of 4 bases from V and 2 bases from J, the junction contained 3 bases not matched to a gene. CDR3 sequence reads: CASSQGLAQETQYF. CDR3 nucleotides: TGCGCCAGCAGCCAGGGACTAGCTCAAGAGACCCAGTACTTC.

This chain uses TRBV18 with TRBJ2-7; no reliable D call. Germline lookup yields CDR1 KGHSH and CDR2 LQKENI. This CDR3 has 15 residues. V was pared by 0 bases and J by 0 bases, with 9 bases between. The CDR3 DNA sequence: TGTGCCAGCTCACCACCGAATCAGTACTCCTACGAGCAGTACTTC. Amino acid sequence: CASSPPNQYSYEQYF.

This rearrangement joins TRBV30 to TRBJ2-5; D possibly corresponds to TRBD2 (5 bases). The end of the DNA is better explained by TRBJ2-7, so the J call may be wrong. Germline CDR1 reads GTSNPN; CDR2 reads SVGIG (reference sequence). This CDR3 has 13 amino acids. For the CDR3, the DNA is TGTGCCGGGAATGCGGGTCCCGCTTACGAGCAGTACTTC. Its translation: CAGNAGPAYEQYF.

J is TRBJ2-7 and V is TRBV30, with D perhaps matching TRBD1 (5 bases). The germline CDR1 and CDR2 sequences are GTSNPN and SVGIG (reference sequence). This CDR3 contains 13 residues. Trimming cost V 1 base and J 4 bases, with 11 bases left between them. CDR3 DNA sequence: TGTGCCTGGAGTGCAGGGTTCCCATACGAGCAGTACTTC. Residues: CAWSAGFPYEQYF.